Below, 21 T cell receptor beta chains from the same sample are listed, as sequenced in a study of T-cell reconstitution after alpha-beta-depleted transplantation in children. A library of TCRbeta sequences, prepared with unique molecular identifiers, was generated. TCRdb recomputed calls from the PCR reads with MiXCR, one row per CDR3 protein. The sample has about 240,000 distinct CDR3 sequences, 12% seen once. Sample: PBMCs from the stem cell graft donor, taken from the stem cell graft. These TCRs come from a human donor who donated a stem cell graft to a child with acute lymphoblastic leukemia.

This clonotype was observed many times. The chain employs TRBV7-2 and TRBJ1-5; D ambiguous. The CDR3 extends over 14 amino acids. The V gene lost 6 bases and the J gene lost 6 bases, with 15 bases spanning the gap. In germline, CDR1 is SGHTA, CDR2 FQGNSA. CDR3 sequence reads: CASSRVVVGQPQHF. The CDR3 nucleotides read TGTGCCAGCAGTAGAGTGGTGGTCGGTCAGCCCCAGCATTTT.

This clonotype was detected many times. This sequence joins TRBV7-6 and TRBJ2-1; D remains ambiguous. The CDR3 sequence is 13 residues long. CDR1 is SGHVS, CDR2 FNYEAQ, per germline. The V end lost 2 bases, the J end lost 5 bases, and 7 bases lay between the germline ends. CDR3 loop: CASSLRLDNEQFF. For the CDR3, the DNA is TGTGCCAGCAGCTTACGCCTAGACAATGAGCAGTTCTTC.

This clonotype appeared a few times. CDR3 protein: CAWSVPGRGPENPGETQYF. The CDR3 DNA reads as TGTGCCTGGAGTGTACCGGGACGCGGACCCGAGAACCCAGGGGAGACCCAGTACTTC. The J gene is TRBJ2-5, the V gene TRBV30, with D perhaps given as TRBD1 or TRBD2 (5 bases each). The CDR3 is 19 amino acids. The germline V and J ends were trimmed by 0 bases and 5 bases, with 28 bases remaining between them. CDR1 is GTSNPN, CDR2 SVGIG, per germline (reference sequence).

This clonotype has just a few counts. The chain employs TRBV30 and TRBJ2-2, with D uncertain. Germline V gene sequence: CDR1 GTSNPN, CDR2 SVGIG (reference sequence). The CDR3 consists of 16 residues. Trimming left V 3 bases short and J 2 bases short, with 16 bases between. The DNA for the CDR3 is TGTGCCTGGAGGGATCAAGTCGTGGGAAACACCGGGGAGCTGTTTTTT. Translation gives CAWRDQVVGNTGELFF.

This clonotype was found many times. The chain carries TRBV12-3 or TRBV12-4 and TRBJ1-5; D is unclear. Trimming removed 6 bases at V and 3 bases at J, with 12 bases between. CDR3 length equals 14 residues. The CDR3 sequence: CASSGLGSNQPQHF. DNA of the CDR3: TGTGCCAGCAGCGGACTTGGATCCAATCAGCCCCAGCATTTT.

This clonotype was seen at least ten times. The CDR3 sequence is CASSQHRDRDYEQYF. The CDR3 DNA reads as TGCGCCAGCAGCCAACACCGGGACCGCGACTACGAGCAGTACTTC. The chain combines TRBV4-3 with TRBJ2-7; D is possibly TRBD1 or TRBD2 (5 bases each). V shed 2 bases and J shed 3 bases, with 14 bases lying between them. The CDR3 totals 15 residues. Germline-derived CDR1 and CDR2 are LGHNA and YSLEER.

The rearrangement joins TRBV27 to TRBJ2-3, with D maybe TRBD2 (6 bases). The CDR3 covers 16 residues. V lost 5 bases and J 0 bases, leaving 15 bases between the germline ends. Germline V CDR1 and CDR2: MNHEY, SMNVEV (reference sequence). The chain's CDR3 is CASSIFSGTSTDTQYF. CDR3 coding DNA: TGTGCCAGCAGTATATTCTCGGGGACTAGCACAGATACGCAGTATTTT.

This clonotype was detected many times. The chain is built from TRBV5-1 and TRBJ2-7; TRBD2 agrees at 9 bases. The CDR3 contains 15 residues. Per germline, CDR1 SGHRS and CDR2 YFSETQ. V lost 4 bases and J lost 4; bases outside the gene matches: 9. CDR3 loop: CASSNQREDRYEQYF. The CDR3 nucleotides are TGCGCCAGCAGCAACCAGCGGGAGGACCGTTACGAGCAGTACTTC.

This clonotype has ten or more counts. J is TRBJ1-6 and V is TRBV20-1; D not certain. Germline-derived CDR1 and CDR2 are DFQATT and SNEGSKA (reference sequence). V lost 3 bases, J lost 0 bases, and 12 bases lay in between. The length of the CDR3 is 16 residues. CDR3 nucleotide sequence: TGCAGTGCTAGTTCCCGATTGAGCTCCTATAATTCACCCCTCCACTTT. Translated: CSASSRLSSYNSPLHF.

This clonotype was observed many times. Here the CDR3 DNA reads TGTGCCAGCAGCCCCCGGACTAGCGGCCGATACGAGCAGTACTTC. It translates to CASSPRTSGRYEQYF. The chain couples TRBV7-9 to TRBJ2-7, with 10 bases aligning to TRBD2. Germline V gene data show CDR1 as SEHNR and CDR2 as FQNEAQ (reference sequence). V shed 5 bases and J 4 bases; nucleotides not matched to a gene: 8. This CDR3 spans 15 amino acids.

This clonotype occurred a few times. V usage is TRBV7-7 and J usage is TRBJ2-5, with TRBD1 identical over 9 bases. Germline V gives CDR1 SSHAT, CDR2 FNYEAQ (reference sequence). The junction had 4 bases not matched to a gene; V was cut back by 5 bases and J by 3 bases. This CDR3 is built from 14 residues. CDR3 in DNA: TGTGCCAGCAGCCAGGGACAGGGAAAAGAGACCCAGTACTTC. The encoded protein is CASSQGQGKETQYF.

This clonotype occurred many times. This chain uses TRBV4-3 with TRBJ2-3; a weak D match, TRBD2 (7 bases). The CDR3 totals 16 residues. Germline V gene data show CDR1 as LGHNA and CDR2 as YSLEER. Trimming cost V 4 bases and J 6 bases, with 20 bases left between them. The DNA of the CDR3 is TGCGCCAGCAGCCTTGTTTCAGGGGACGGGAGGGATACGCAGTATTTT. Its translation is CASSLVSGDGRDTQYF.

This clonotype was observed at least ten times. The chain employs TRBV20-1 and TRBJ2-7; D is ambiguous. Per germline, CDR1 DFQATT and CDR2 SNEGSKA (reference sequence). This CDR3 region has 11 residues. Trimming removed 6 bases from V and 2 bases from J, with 8 bases in between. CDR3 in DNA: TGCAGTGCCGATGGCCCCTACGAGCAGTACTTC. It yields the protein CSADGPYEQYF.

This clonotype has a count of ten or more. The V call is TRBV7-7, the J call TRBJ2-1, with 8 bases fitting TRBD2. CDR1 is SSHAT, CDR2 FNYEAQ, per germline (reference sequence). This CDR3 contains 14 residues. V lost 3 bases and J lost 8; bases outside the gene matches: 6. The CDR3 here is CASSLSGGPDEQFF. The CDR3 bases are TGTGCCAGCAGCTTGTCGGGGGGGCCCGATGAGCAGTTCTTC. Drawing the rest from reference TRBV7-7 and TRBJ2-1, the complete variable domain is GAGVSQSPRYKVTKRGQDVTLRCDPISSHATLYWYQQALGQGPEFLTYFNYEAQPDKSGLPSDRFSAERPEGSISTLTIQRTEQRDSAMYRCASSLSGGPDEQFFGPGTRLTVL.

This clonotype was picked up many times. The V and J genes are TRBV7-9 and TRBJ2-7; tentative D call: TRBD2 (6 bases). The CDR3 runs to 15 residues. With 0 bases removed from V and 2 bases from J, the gap between germline ends came to 11 bases. From germline, CDR1 is SEHNR and CDR2 FQNEAQ (reference sequence). CDR3 loop: CASSLAVAGTYEQYF. The CDR3, as DNA: TGTGCCAGCAGCTTAGCGGTTGCGGGGACCTACGAGCAGTACTTC.

In this sample, this clonotype turned up many times. This chain joins TRBV20-1 and TRBJ1-2, with TRBD1 as a possible D gene (6 bases). Trimming stripped 8 bases from V and 0 bases from J, with 25 bases between. This CDR3 has 17 residues. CDR1 is DFQATT and CDR2 is SNEGSKA in the germline V gene (reference sequence). The CDR3 here is CSTPNRDNWDPNYGYTF. As DNA, the CDR3 is TGCAGTACACCCAACCGGGACAACTGGGACCCTAACTATGGCTACACCTTC.

Many counts were recorded for this clonotype. The chain carries TRBV9 and TRBJ2-3; no clear D gene. The CDR3 length is 13 residues. The V and J ends lost 2 bases and 3 bases respectively, with 7 bases between them. CDR1 is SGDLS and CDR2 is YYNGEE in the germline V gene. The CDR3 nucleotides read TGTGCCAGCAGCGTGAGTAGGACAGATACGCAGTATTTT. Its protein is CASSVSRTDTQYF.

This clonotype was found many times. The chain couples TRBV24-1 to TRBJ1-2, with D tentatively TRBD1 (5 bases). V was shortened by 4 bases and J by 7 bases, with 9 bases between the two germline ends. Germline CDR1 reads KGHDR; CDR2 reads SFDVKD. This CDR3 spans 12 amino acids. Written as DNA, the CDR3 is TGTGCCACCAGTGAGGGGACCTTTGGCTACACCTTC. It encodes CATSEGTFGYTF.

This clonotype was recorded many times. The chain couples TRBV5-1 to TRBJ2-1; the match to TRBD2 covers 15 bases. Germline V gene data show CDR1 as SGHRS and CDR2 as YFSETQ. V lost 4 bases, J lost 10 bases, and 12 bases stayed unmatched. The CDR3 is 17 amino acids. The CDR3 sequence: CASSLKTGTSGGIEQFF. The CDR3 DNA follows: TGCGCCAGCAGCCTGAAGACCGGGACTAGCGGGGGGATCGAGCAGTTCTTC. The whole variable domain, filled in from reference TRBV5-1 and TRBJ2-1, reads KAGVTQTPRYLIKTRGQQVTLSCSPISGHRSVSWYQQTPGQGLQFLFEYFSETQRNKGNFPGRFSGRQFSNSRSEMNVSTLELGDSALYLCASSLKTGTSGGIEQFFGPGTRLTVL.

This clonotype has a count of ten or more. The chain has TRBV20-1 and TRBJ2-2, with TRBD2 matching 8 bases. Trimming cost V 6 bases and J 5 bases; bases outside gene matches: 5. Germline values: CDR1 DFQATT, CDR2 SNEGSKA (reference sequence). The CDR3 length is 13 residues. The CDR3 sequence: CSALRGRTGELFF. The CDR3, as DNA: TGCAGTGCCCTGCGCGGGAGGACCGGGGAGCTGTTTTTT.

This clonotype has a count of ten or more. CDR3 sequence: CASSPPGQGSYEQYF. In nucleotides, the CDR3 is TGTGCCAGCAGCCCCCCGGGACAGGGCTCCTACGAGCAGTACTTC. The chain recombines TRBV28 with TRBJ2-7; 9 bases agree with TRBD1. The CDR3 runs 15 residues. The germline V gene has CDR1 MDHEN and CDR2 SYDVKM. V shed 6 bases, J shed 0 bases, and the junction held 6 bases outside the gene matches.